This T cell receptor beta chain was captured in a study of blood T cell repertoires in COVID-19. This CDR3 has 14 residues. Germline V gene lookup returns CDR1 SGHRS and CDR2 YFSETQ. V shed 0 bases and J shed 8 bases, with 12 bases lying between them. Sequencing was performed with immunoSEQ multiplex PCR; in TCRdb, only in-frame clones are kept and a portion is missing. The sample lists some 31,000 clones, 85% to 90% occurring once. This chain uses TRBV5-1 with TRBJ2-1, with D tentatively TRBD1 (6 bases). The specimen was peripheral blood. The TCR was taken from a human donor in a cohort sampled during active COVID-19. The donor label of this sample is uncertain. The CDR3 is CASSLEGAGDEQFF. The CDR3 DNA reads as TGCGCCAGCAGCTTGGAGGGAGCAGGGGATGAGCAGTTCTTC.